This TCR beta chain was sequenced for a study of blood T cell repertoires in COVID-19. This study enrolled people aged 18 to 89 from about two dozen US geographic areas. Symptom resolution, clearance, or two negative PCRs marked donors in Cohort 3 as recovered. In germline, CDR1 is ENHRY, CDR2 SYGVKD. This CDR3 has 14 amino acids. The J segment lost 4 bases and the V segment lost 10 bases, leaving 9 bases of the junction unmatched. Produced via immunoSEQ multiplex PCR; TCRdb's table is partial and in-frame only. Of roughly 330,000 clones listed, more than 70% are singletons. This TCR came from a woman in her twenties or thirties who had recovered from COVID-19. The chain is built from TRBV10-3 and TRBJ2-3, with 9 positions matching TRBD2. Sample: PBMCs or T cells enriched from blood (not recorded which). The CDR3, as DNA: TGTGCCACTCACCCGGGACTAGCCCCAGATACGCAGTATTTT. Its protein product is CATHPGLAPDTQYF.